This T cell receptor (beta chain) was recorded in a study of T cell responses to AZD1222 COVID-19 vaccine (dated by TCRdb to about 2021). With regard to the full study: AZD1222 recipients whose second dose came at about 4 weeks and those whose second dose came at about 12 weeks were combined into one group, since spike-specific TCR depth and breadth did not differ between the two schedules. TCR sequencing covered over 230 trial participants: nearly 210 given two doses of AZD1222 and 26 given two doses of MenACWY control vaccine. Trial participants were enrolled by age into subgroups of 18-55, 56-69 and 70-plus years, and around 140, 26 and 57 TCR-sequenced participants, respectively, were included in these subgroups.

On this clone itself: Its cognate antigen has yet to be identified. Qualities for individual bases were not recorded, and no much larger clone is one base off.

In light of the paper, this sample's time point label describes: baseline before first vaccination. Vaccinee samples came from UK trials COV001 and COV002, including a single-blind randomized controlled phase 2/3 trial of AZD1222 (ChAdOx1 nCoV-19) in healthy adults. Trial participant PBMC samples were collected at day 0 and day 28 after the second dose for TCRbeta chain sequencing. The CDR3 regions of human TCRbeta chains were analyzed by immunosequencing. Processing in the source paper ran as follows. TCRs in the repertoires were compared against a reference library of SARS-CoV-2-specific TCRs that had been generated with the MIRA antigen-specificity platform. Breadth was defined as the fraction of unique TCRs that were SARS-CoV-2-associated, and depth was defined as the fraction of total T cells that were SARS-CoV-2-associated. Using the MIRA data, each spike-specific TCR was mapped to the spike region that the TCR reacts to and placed in a CD4 or CD8 class. Log10-transformed breadth and depth values were compared by one-way ANOVA with Sidak's multiple comparisons tests. TCRdb re-hosts the immuneACCESS table, in-frame sequences only. Its copies lack some clones; in the studies checked, an unresolved V gene accounts for under half of them, and the cause for the rest is not known. V and J calls and clone size are given by that table; D and trimming were obtained from the DNA. Here the sample has 150,000 to 200,000 clones; approximately 92% occur a single time. The ten most abundant clones make up about 2.5% of the sample.

Taken from cysteine to phenylalanine, the CDR3 has 13 residues. Only the CDR3 region is kept as DNA, spanning 39 bases read in frame from base 1. V drops 0 bases and J drops 8 bases, leaving 8 bases in between. CDR1 and CDR2 (MNHEY, SVGAGI) derive from the germline V gene. On the study overall, not on this receptor specifically: A significant rise in spike-specific TCR breadth and depth was observed after two AZD1222 doses relative to day 0 and relative to MenACWY recipients. Because no day 14 peak-response samples were available, repertoires were characterized only after the peak T cell response. CD4 TCRs associated with the vaccine covered the entire spike protein, and the dominant responses were in regions 160-218 and 743-854. Nearly half of unique spike-specific TCRs reportedly recognized epitopes outside regions mutated in the B.1.351 and B.1.1.7 variants. Participants were mostly white British and included more females than males, and it was suggested by the authors that clonal diversity may have been underestimated. Conclusions about previously exposed vaccinees are limited because only six or seven AZD1222 recipients were SARS-CoV-2 seropositive at baseline. The 56-69-year group was small, and its depth increase did not reach significance, likely because of low power.

The source of this sequence is an adult in good health. The rearrangement joined TRBV6-5 to TRBJ2-1; TRBD1 is a possible D gene, resting on 5 matching bases. Source: peripheral blood, taken on day 0 of AZD1222 vaccination. The CDR3 has the sequence CASSYSAGYEQFF. The DNA sequence reads TGTGCCAGCAGTTACTCTGCAGGGTATGAGCAGTTCTTC.